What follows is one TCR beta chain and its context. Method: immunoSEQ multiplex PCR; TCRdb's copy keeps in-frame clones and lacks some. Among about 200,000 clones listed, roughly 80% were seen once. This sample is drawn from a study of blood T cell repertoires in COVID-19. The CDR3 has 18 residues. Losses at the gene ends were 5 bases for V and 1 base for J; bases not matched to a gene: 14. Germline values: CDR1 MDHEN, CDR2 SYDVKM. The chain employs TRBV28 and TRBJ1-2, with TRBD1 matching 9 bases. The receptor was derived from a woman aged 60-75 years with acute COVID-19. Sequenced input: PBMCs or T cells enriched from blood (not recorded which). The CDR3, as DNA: TGTGCCAGCAGTCCCAAGCCAAGGACAGGGGAGTTTAACTATGGCTACACCTTC. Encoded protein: CASSPKPRTGEFNYGYTF.